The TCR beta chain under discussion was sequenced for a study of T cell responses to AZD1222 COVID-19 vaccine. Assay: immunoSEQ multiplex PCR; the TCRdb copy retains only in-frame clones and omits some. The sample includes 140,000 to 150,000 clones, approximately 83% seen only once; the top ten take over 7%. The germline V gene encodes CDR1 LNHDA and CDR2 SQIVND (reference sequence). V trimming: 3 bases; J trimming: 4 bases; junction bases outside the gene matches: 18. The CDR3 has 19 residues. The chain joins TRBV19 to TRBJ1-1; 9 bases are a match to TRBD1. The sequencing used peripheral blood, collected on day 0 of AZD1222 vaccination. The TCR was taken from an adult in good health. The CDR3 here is CASSIGTGRFLTPSTEAFF. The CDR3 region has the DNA TGTGCCAGTAGTATTGGGACAGGGCGATTCCTCACCCCGAGCACTGAAGCTTTCTTT.